A selection of T cell receptor beta chains follows, all from one sample in a study of Graves' ophthalmopathy and Graves' hyperthyroidism. TCRdb re-called the multiplex PCR reads with MiXCR, one entry per CDR3 protein. The table lists around 660,000 distinct CDR3 sequences, roughly 41% of them singletons, with roughly 3% in the top ten. The sample comprised peripheral blood. The origin of the receptors is an adult man with Graves' ophthalmopathy. The CDR3 runs from the conserved cysteine through the conserved F or W. Fields, in order: clone size, J gene, V gene, D gene, CDR3 protein, CDR3 DNA. D genes are given only for firm matches. Clone sizes are given selectively: once, few, many, or a class where the clone is expanded.

clone size: .
J gene: TRBJ2-7
V gene: TRBV6-5
D gene: TRBD1
CDR3 protein: CASSWEDRADLYEQYF
CDR3 DNA: TGTGCCAGCAGCTGGGAGGACAGGGCGGATCTCTACGAGCAGTACTTC

clone size: many
J gene: TRBJ2-5
V gene: TRBV20-1
D gene: TRBD2
CDR3 protein: CSARSSGAQETQYF
CDR3 DNA: TGCAGTGCTAGATCTAGCGGGGCTCAAGAGACCCAGTACTTC

clone size: .
J gene: TRBJ1-4
V gene: TRBV7-8
D gene: .
CDR3 protein: CASSYTQGSPNEKLLF
CDR3 DNA: TGTGCCAGCAGCTATACCCAGGGGAGCCCTAATGAAAAACTGCTTTTT

clone size: many
J gene: TRBJ2-5
V gene: TRBV11-2
D gene: TRBD1
CDR3 protein: CASSTTPGQAATQYF
CDR3 DNA: TGTGCCAGCAGCACGACCCCGGGACAGGCGGCGACCCAGTACTTC

clone size: .
J gene: TRBJ2-1
V gene: TRBV2
D gene: TRBD2
CDR3 protein: CASSLIGLAGDNEQFF
CDR3 DNA: TGTGCCAGCAGCCTGATAGGACTAGCGGGGGACAATGAGCAGTTCTTC

clone size: many
J gene: TRBJ1-4
V gene: TRBV19
D gene: .
CDR3 protein: CASSNSDAAKLFF
CDR3 DNA: TGTGCCAGTAGCAACTCGGACGCGGCAAAACTGTTTTTT

clone size: .
J gene: TRBJ2-7
V gene: TRBV7-2
D gene: .
CDR3 protein: CASSQDSLLSSYEQYF
CDR3 DNA: TGTGCCAGCAGCCAAGATAGCCTATTGAGCTCCTACGAGCAGTACTTC

clone size: many
J gene: TRBJ1-2
V gene: TRBV7-9
D gene: .
CDR3 protein: CASSPRQDGYTF
CDR3 DNA: TGTGCCAGCAGCCCCAGACAGGATGGCTACACCTTC

clone size: many
J gene: TRBJ1-5
V gene: TRBV7-6
D gene: .
CDR3 protein: CASSSGLDQPQHF
CDR3 DNA: TGTGCCAGCAGCTCGGGGTTAGATCAGCCCCAGCATTTT

clone size: .
J gene: TRBJ2-5
V gene: TRBV15
D gene: TRBD2
CDR3 protein: CATSLTSGQTQYF
CDR3 DNA: TGTGCCACCAGCCTGACTAGCGGGCAAACCCAGTACTTC

clone size: .
J gene: TRBJ2-3
V gene: TRBV10-3
D gene: .
CDR3 protein: CASRGAATDTQYF
CDR3 DNA: TGTGCCAGCAGAGGAGCGGCCACAGATACGCAGTATTTT

clone size: .
J gene: TRBJ1-2
V gene: TRBV25-1
D gene: TRBD1
CDR3 protein: CASSMTGELTNYGYTF
CDR3 DNA: TGTGCCAGCAGCATGACAGGGGAACTTACTAACTATGGCTACACCTTC

clone size: .
J gene: TRBJ2-5
V gene: TRBV12-3/TRBV12-4
D gene: TRBD1
CDR3 protein: CASMWGTGIVTQYF
CDR3 DNA: TGTGCCAGCATGTGGGGGACAGGGATTGTGACCCAGTACTTC

clone size: .
J gene: TRBJ2-5
V gene: TRBV5-1
D gene: .
CDR3 protein: CASRPEDGGRRQETQYF
CDR3 DNA: TGCGCCAGCAGACCGGAGGATGGGGGGAGACGGCAGGAGACCCAGTACTTC

clone size: many
J gene: TRBJ1-5
V gene: TRBV9
D gene: TRBD1
CDR3 protein: CASSDRGGQGNQPQHF
CDR3 DNA: TGTGCCAGCAGCGACAGGGGAGGACAGGGCAATCAGCCCCAGCATTTT

clone size: few
J gene: TRBJ2-2
V gene: TRBV7-2
D gene: .
CDR3 protein: CASRALARINTGELFF
CDR3 DNA: TGTGCCAGCAGGGCATTAGCGCGAATTAACACCGGGGAGCTGTTTTTT

clone size: .
J gene: TRBJ1-1
V gene: TRBV25-1
D gene: .
CDR3 protein: CASSIQEYTEAFF
CDR3 DNA: TGTGCCAGCAGTATACAGGAGTACACTGAAGCTTTCTTT

clone size: many
J gene: TRBJ1-2
V gene: TRBV19
D gene: .
CDR3 protein: CASQDGLNNYGYTF
CDR3 DNA: TGTGCCAGTCAGGACGGACTCAATAACTATGGCTACACCTTC

clone size: many
J gene: TRBJ2-7
V gene: TRBV4-1
D gene: TRBD1
CDR3 protein: CASSQVGQDEQYF
CDR3 DNA: TGCGCCAGCAGCCAAGTCGGACAGGACGAGCAGTACTTC

clone size: few
J gene: TRBJ2-7
V gene: TRBV5-6
D gene: .
CDR3 protein: CASSLGRWGIHEQYF
CDR3 DNA: TGTGCCAGCAGCTTGGGGAGATGGGGAATCCACGAGCAGTACTTC

clone size: .
J gene: TRBJ2-5
V gene: TRBV10-3
D gene: .
CDR3 protein: CAIKGGDYETQYF
CDR3 DNA: TGTGCCATCAAGGGGGGGGACTACGAGACCCAGTACTTC

clone size: .
J gene: TRBJ2-3
V gene: TRBV2
D gene: .
CDR3 protein: CASSAGRLSTDTQYF
CDR3 DNA: TGTGCCAGCAGTGCGGGGAGATTAAGCACAGATACGCAGTATTTT

clone size: .
J gene: TRBJ2-5
V gene: TRBV7-7
D gene: TRBD2
CDR3 protein: CASSPRAGTQSQEAQYF
CDR3 DNA: TGTGCCAGCAGTCCAAGAGCGGGGACTCAAAGCCAAGAGGCCCAGTACTTC

clone size: .
J gene: TRBJ2-7
V gene: TRBV5-1
D gene: TRBD2
CDR3 protein: CASREGLGIYEQYF
CDR3 DNA: TGCGCCAGCAGGGAGGGACTAGGGATCTACGAGCAGTACTTC

clone size: .
J gene: TRBJ1-5
V gene: TRBV10-3
D gene: .
CDR3 protein: CAISEAVMGDNNQPQHF
CDR3 DNA: TGTGCCATCAGTGAGGCGGTGATGGGGGACAACAATCAGCCCCAGCATTTT

clone size: .
J gene: TRBJ2-5
V gene: TRBV7-9
D gene: .
CDR3 protein: CAGSPLVTGFSQETQYF
CDR3 DNA: TGCGCCGGCAGCCCTCTGGTTACAGGATTTTCCCAAGAGACCCAGTACTTC

clone size: .
J gene: TRBJ2-5
V gene: TRBV9
D gene: TRBD1
CDR3 protein: CASSGGQGGVQPQYF
CDR3 DNA: TGTGCCAGCAGCGGAGGACAGGGAGGTGTTCAGCCCCAGTACTTC

clone size: many
J gene: TRBJ1-2
V gene: TRBV6-5
D gene: TRBD1
CDR3 protein: CASSSARQGSYGYTF
CDR3 DNA: TGTGCCAGCAGTTCCGCTCGACAGGGCAGCTATGGCTACACCTTC

clone size: .
J gene: TRBJ2-1
V gene: TRBV7-2
D gene: .
CDR3 protein: CASSLPGHDYNEQFF
CDR3 DNA: TGTGCCAGCAGCTTACCAGGGCATGACTACAATGAGCAGTTCTTC

clone size: .
J gene: TRBJ1-4
V gene: TRBV25-1
D gene: TRBD1
CDR3 protein: CASSEVGTGTVHEKLFF
CDR3 DNA: TGTGCCAGCAGTGAGGTGGGGACAGGGACGGTTCATGAAAAACTGTTTTTT

clone size: .
J gene: TRBJ1-1
V gene: TRBV4-3
D gene: .
CDR3 protein: CASSQEPLGSTEAFF
CDR3 DNA: TGCGCCAGCAGCCAAGAGCCGTTGGGCTCCACTGAAGCTTTCTTT

clone size: .
J gene: TRBJ2-2
V gene: TRBV25-1
D gene: .
CDR3 protein: CASSDRSRTGELFF
CDR3 DNA: TGTGCCAGCAGTGACAGATCGAGGACCGGGGAGCTGTTTTTT

clone size: .
J gene: TRBJ2-5
V gene: TRBV7-9
D gene: .
CDR3 protein: CASSLGRYQETQYF
CDR3 DNA: TGTGCCAGCAGCTTAGGCAGATACCAAGAGACCCAGTACTTC

clone size: .
J gene: TRBJ1-2
V gene: TRBV2
D gene: TRBD1
CDR3 protein: CASSFGQGSSYGYTF
CDR3 DNA: TGTGCCAGCAGTTTCGGACAGGGATCTAGCTATGGCTACACCTTC

clone size: many
J gene: TRBJ2-7
V gene: TRBV6-6
D gene: .
CDR3 protein: CASAPPSGRSRREQYF
CDR3 DNA: TGTGCCAGCGCACCGCCGTCGGGCAGAAGTCGCCGCGAGCAGTACTTC

clone size: many
J gene: TRBJ1-2
V gene: TRBV7-2
D gene: TRBD1
CDR3 protein: CASDLWTGQKPNYGYTF
CDR3 DNA: TGTGCCAGCGATCTGTGGACAGGGCAAAAACCGAACTATGGCTACACCTTC

clone size: many
J gene: TRBJ1-2
V gene: TRBV7-8
D gene: TRBD1
CDR3 protein: CASSQERGRGTNSNYGYTF
CDR3 DNA: TGCGCCAGCAGCCAAGAAAGGGGGCGAGGGACCAACTCTAACTATGGCTACACCTTC

clone size: many
J gene: TRBJ1-1
V gene: TRBV5-1
D gene: TRBD1
CDR3 protein: CASSLYGQGFEAFF
CDR3 DNA: TGCGCCAGCAGCTTGTACGGACAGGGGTTCGAAGCTTTCTTT

clone size: .
J gene: TRBJ2-5
V gene: TRBV20-1
D gene: .
CDR3 protein: CSASPGGGGGETQYF
CDR3 DNA: TGCAGTGCTAGCCCAGGGGGGGGAGGGGGAGAGACCCAGTACTTC

clone size: .
J gene: TRBJ1-3
V gene: TRBV5-1
D gene: .
CDR3 protein: CASSSGSLAGNTIYF
CDR3 DNA: TGCGCCAGCAGCTCAGGGTCGTTAGCTGGAAACACCATATATTTT

clone size: .
J gene: TRBJ1-4
V gene: TRBV15
D gene: TRBD1
CDR3 protein: CATSSTGQGSSKLFF
CDR3 DNA: TGTGCCACCAGCTCAACAGGACAGGGATCCTCAAAACTGTTTTTT

clone size: few
J gene: TRBJ2-7
V gene: TRBV7-2
D gene: TRBD2
CDR3 protein: CASSLRSSGRAASSYEQYF
CDR3 DNA: TGCGCCAGCAGCTTGAGATCTAGCGGGAGGGCCGCAAGCTCCTACGAGCAGTACTTC

clone size: many
J gene: TRBJ1-1
V gene: TRBV19
D gene: TRBD1
CDR3 protein: CASSDKTGGGTEAFF
CDR3 DNA: TGTGCCAGTAGTGACAAAACAGGGGGCGGCACTGAAGCTTTCTTT

clone size: .
J gene: TRBJ1-5
V gene: TRBV12-3/TRBV12-4
D gene: .
CDR3 protein: CASRDVWTAPGQPQHF
CDR3 DNA: TGTGCCAGCAGGGACGTATGGACTGCTCCGGGTCAGCCCCAGCATTTT

clone size: many
J gene: TRBJ2-7
V gene: TRBV12-3/TRBV12-4
D gene: .
CDR3 protein: CASSDSYSSYEQYF
CDR3 DNA: TGTGCCAGCAGTGACAGTTACAGCTCCTACGAGCAGTACTTC

clone size: .
J gene: TRBJ1-2
V gene: TRBV9
D gene: .
CDR3 protein: CASSVGGLDGYTF
CDR3 DNA: TGTGCCAGCAGCGTAGGGGGATTGGATGGCTACACCTTC

clone size: many
J gene: TRBJ2-5
V gene: TRBV7-8
D gene: .
CDR3 protein: CASSLGAFRQETQYF
CDR3 DNA: TGTGCCAGCAGCTTAGGGGCGTTTCGGCAAGAGACCCAGTACTTC

clone size: .
J gene: TRBJ2-6
V gene: TRBV7-2
D gene: TRBD2
CDR3 protein: CASSQVSGGSGANVLTF
CDR3 DNA: TGCGCCAGCAGCCAAGTAAGCGGGGGGTCTGGCGCCAACGTCCTGACTTTC

clone size: few
J gene: TRBJ1-2
V gene: TRBV6-6
D gene: .
CDR3 protein: CASSEGGTPYGYTF
CDR3 DNA: TGTGCCAGCAGTGAAGGCGGGACCCCTTATGGCTACACCTTC

clone size: .
J gene: TRBJ2-5
V gene: TRBV7-9
D gene: .
CDR3 protein: CASSTTGIQETQYF
CDR3 DNA: TGTGCCAGCAGCACCACGGGTATTCAAGAGACCCAGTACTTC

clone size: few
J gene: TRBJ1-1
V gene: TRBV11-2
D gene: .
CDR3 protein: CASRSLGAQGLNTEAFF
CDR3 DNA: TGTGCCAGCAGATCCCTGGGGGCACAGGGATTGAACACTGAAGCTTTCTTT

clone size: many
J gene: TRBJ2-5
V gene: TRBV10-3
D gene: TRBD2
CDR3 protein: CASRKLAQETQYF
CDR3 DNA: TGTGCCAGCAGGAAACTAGCGCAAGAGACCCAGTACTTC